The clone carrying this T cell receptor (beta chain) was counted many times. Antigen: not known. A TCRbeta library incorporating unique molecular identifiers was prepared. TCRdb reprocessed the PCR reads with MiXCR, giving one entry per CDR3 protein. The sample has 65,000 to 70,000 distinct CDR3 sequences, roughly 4.9% seen once. Trimming took 7 bases from V and 0 from J, leaving 27 bases between them. The CDR3 extends over 20 amino acids. The germline CDR1 and CDR2 sequences are LNHNV and YYDKDF (reference sequence). The source of the sample is a study of T-cell reconstitution after alpha-beta-depleted transplantation in children. Study outcomes and limitations: A year had passed since transplant, and T-cell counts and diversity by then came mostly from newly produced T cells.

The J gene is TRBJ2-2, the V gene TRBV15; tentatively, D is TRBD2 (5 bases). The source is a boy in the first two years of life who had a stem cell transplant for acute myeloid leukemia, so the T cells may come from the graft donor. The sequences come from PBMCs, mostly from graft donor cells, collected 180 days after TCRalphabeta/CD19-depleted stem cell transplant. Here the CDR3 DNA reads TGTGCCACCACTTGGGGAATAGGAGGAGTGACCCGCGCGAACACCGGGGAGCTGTTTTTT. Its translation: CATTWGIGGVTRANTGELFF.